The source of this TCR beta chain is a study of beta chain features in type 1 diabetes. As for the study in general: Healthy donors and patients had similar age, gender and cell yields. The study examined about 110,000,000 sorted cells across all samples. Regarding the study as a whole: Reduced insertions and increased deletions marked VDJ junctions in type 1 diabetes patients. People with Type 1 diabetes carried modestly yet significantly shorter TCRB CDR3s in all four CD4+ subsets.

To note about this clone: Its antigen is unknown.

The CDR3 has 15 residues. Looked up from germline, CDR1 is KGHSH and CDR2 is LQKENI. V lost 4 bases, J lost 3 bases, and 7 bases stayed unmatched. Sequenced material consisted of expressed TCRB transcripts (all of the isolated RNA was reverse transcribed). Clones were read by immunoSEQ multiplex PCR, and TCRdb kept only the in-frame ones, dropping some. The table lists about 370,000 clones, 8.5% to 10% of them singletons. The source material was central memory CD4+ T cells from blood. The sequence was obtained from a man younger than 40 with type 1 diabetes. This chain uses TRBV18 with TRBJ1-1; TRBD1 matches at 8 bases. CDR3 DNA sequence: TGTGCCAGCTCACTGGCGACAGGGGTGGACACTGAAGCTTTCTTT. Its translation is CASSLATGVDTEAFF.